The rows below give T cell receptor beta chains drawn from one sample of a study of yellow fever vaccine responses in identical twins. TCRdb re-called the RT-PCR reads through MiXCR, storing one row per CDR3 protein. This table holds under 25,000 distinct CDR3 sequences, over 65% found once. Sample: T cells from blood (PBMCs), unsorted or a sorted subset (not recorded which), taken before or after yellow fever vaccination (not recorded which). The receptor source for this set is a woman aged 18 to 35 who received the yellow fever vaccine. Both conserved end residues are part of each CDR3. Fields, in order: V gene, J gene, clone size, D gene, CDR3 protein, CDR3 DNA. A D gene is named only where the DNA matches it firmly. Only part of the rows carry a size: once, few, many, or a class if the clone is expanded.

v_gene: TRBV3-1; j_gene: TRBJ2-3; abundance: NA; d_gene: NA; CDR3aa: CASSLSFDTQYF; CDR3nt: TGTGCCAGCAGCCTTAGCTTCGATACGCAGTATTTT
v_gene: TRBV18; j_gene: TRBJ2-5; abundance: once; d_gene: NA; CDR3aa: CASSTSKETQYF; CDR3nt: TGTGCCAGCTCAACTTCCAAAGAGACCCAGTACTTC
v_gene: TRBV20-1; j_gene: TRBJ2-2; abundance: few; d_gene: NA; CDR3aa: CSAAGTPSPGELFF; CDR3nt: TGCAGTGCAGCCGGGACTCCCAGTCCCGGGGAGCTGTTTTTT
v_gene: TRBV2; j_gene: TRBJ2-1; abundance: NA; d_gene: NA; CDR3aa: CASSGVDYPSSYNEQFF; CDR3nt: TGTGCCAGCAGTGGAGTCGACTATCCCAGCTCCTACAATGAGCAGTTCTTC
v_gene: TRBV13; j_gene: TRBJ1-5; abundance: once; d_gene: TRBD1; CDR3aa: CASRGQGNNQPQHF; CDR3nt: TGTGCCAGCAGGGGACAGGGTAACAATCAGCCCCAGCATTTT
v_gene: TRBV10-3; j_gene: TRBJ2-2; abundance: NA; d_gene: NA; CDR3aa: CAISNRNTGELFF; CDR3nt: TGTGCCATCAGCAACAGGAACACCGGGGAGCTGTTTTTT
v_gene: TRBV11-1; j_gene: TRBJ2-7; abundance: NA; d_gene: NA; CDR3aa: CASSRTIEQYF; CDR3nt: TGTGCCAGCAGCCGGACGATCGAGCAGTACTTC
v_gene: TRBV18; j_gene: TRBJ1-6; abundance: NA; d_gene: TRBD1; CDR3aa: CASSPRGTANSPLHF; CDR3nt: TGTGCCAGCTCACCCAGGGGGACAGCAAATTCACCCCTCCACTTT
v_gene: TRBV29-1; j_gene: TRBJ2-5; abundance: once; d_gene: NA; CDR3aa: CSVRRGPETQYF; CDR3nt: TGCAGCGTTCGCAGGGGTCCGGAGACCCAGTACTTC
v_gene: TRBV5-5; j_gene: TRBJ1-1; abundance: NA; d_gene: NA; CDR3aa: CASSLIWENTEAFF; CDR3nt: TGTGCCAGCAGCTTAATTTGGGAGAACACTGAAGCTTTCTTT
v_gene: TRBV7-9; j_gene: TRBJ2-7; abundance: NA; d_gene: NA; CDR3aa: CASSQSSYEQYF; CDR3nt: TGTGCCAGCAGCCAGAGCTCCTACGAGCAGTACTTC
v_gene: TRBV23-1; j_gene: TRBJ2-5; abundance: NA; d_gene: NA; CDR3aa: CASSQSYAAQETQYF; CDR3nt: TGCGCCAGCAGTCAATCTTACGCAGCACAAGAGACCCAGTACTTC
v_gene: TRBV5-1; j_gene: TRBJ2-3; abundance: NA; d_gene: TRBD2; CDR3aa: CASSLAAGRDTDTQYF; CDR3nt: TGCGCCAGCAGCTTGGCAGCGGGACGCGACACAGATACGCAGTATTTT
v_gene: TRBV5-1; j_gene: TRBJ2-1; abundance: NA; d_gene: NA; CDR3aa: CASSLMTGSYNEQFF; CDR3nt: TGCGCCAGCAGCTTGATGACGGGATCCTACAATGAGCAGTTCTTC
v_gene: TRBV5-6; j_gene: TRBJ2-1; abundance: once; d_gene: NA; CDR3aa: CASSFGNEQFF; CDR3nt: TGTGCCAGCAGCTTCGGCAATGAGCAGTTCTTC
v_gene: TRBV2; j_gene: TRBJ1-1; abundance: NA; d_gene: NA; CDR3aa: CASSDVEGSEAFF; CDR3nt: TGTGCCAGCAGTGATGTGGAGGGGTCTGAAGCTTTCTTT
v_gene: TRBV4-1; j_gene: TRBJ2-1; abundance: NA; d_gene: NA; CDR3aa: CASSQDWQGNYNEQFF; CDR3nt: TGCGCCAGCAGCCAAGATTGGCAGGGAAACTACAATGAGCAGTTCTTC
v_gene: TRBV11-1; j_gene: TRBJ2-1; abundance: few; d_gene: NA; CDR3aa: CASSMGYSYNEQFF; CDR3nt: TGTGCCAGCAGCATGGGTTACTCCTACAATGAGCAGTTCTTC
v_gene: TRBV3-1; j_gene: TRBJ1-5; abundance: NA; d_gene: NA; CDR3aa: CASSQEENQPQHF; CDR3nt: TGTGCCAGCAGCCAAGAGGAGAATCAGCCCCAGCATTTT
v_gene: TRBV10-2; j_gene: TRBJ1-6; abundance: few; d_gene: NA; CDR3aa: CASSGGNSPLHF; CDR3nt: TGCGCCAGCAGTGGTGGGAATTCACCCCTCCACTTT
v_gene: TRBV29-1; j_gene: TRBJ2-4; abundance: once; d_gene: TRBD2; CDR3aa: CSVAGGNSGSGAKNIQYF; CDR3nt: TGCAGCGTAGCCGGGGGCAACAGCGGGAGTGGGGCCAAAAACATTCAGTACTTC
v_gene: TRBV29-1; j_gene: TRBJ2-1; abundance: NA; d_gene: NA; CDR3aa: CSAAPTKGHEQFF; CDR3nt: TGCAGCGCCGCCCCGACTAAGGGCCATGAGCAGTTCTTC
v_gene: TRBV12-3/TRBV12-4; j_gene: TRBJ2-1; abundance: NA; d_gene: TRBD2; CDR3aa: CATQESSGASEQFF; CDR3nt: TGTGCCACCCAGGAGTCTAGCGGGGCAAGTGAGCAGTTCTTC
v_gene: TRBV5-1; j_gene: TRBJ2-5; abundance: NA; d_gene: NA; CDR3aa: CASSLGQETQYF; CDR3nt: TGCGCCAGCAGCTTGGGACAAGAGACCCAGTACTTC
v_gene: TRBV11-3; j_gene: TRBJ2-3; abundance: NA; d_gene: TRBD2; CDR3aa: CASSSSEREWERTQYF; CDR3nt: TGTGCCAGCAGTTCCTCTGAGCGGGAGTGGGAGAGGACGCAGTATTTT
v_gene: TRBV18; j_gene: TRBJ2-6; abundance: few; d_gene: NA; CDR3aa: CASSPGTYSGANVLTF; CDR3nt: TGTGCCAGCTCACCTGGGACTTACTCTGGTGCCAACGTCCTGACTTTC
v_gene: TRBV6-1; j_gene: TRBJ2-5; abundance: NA; d_gene: NA; CDR3aa: CASRQGIGETQYF; CDR3nt: TGTGCCAGCAGGCAGGGGATCGGAGAGACCCAGTACTTC
v_gene: TRBV14; j_gene: TRBJ2-3; abundance: NA; d_gene: NA; CDR3aa: CPSSQGTDTQYF; CDR3nt: TGTCCCAGCAGCCAGGGGACTGATACGCAGTATTTT
v_gene: TRBV20-1; j_gene: TRBJ2-7; abundance: NA; d_gene: TRBD2; CDR3aa: CSAKGLAREYEQYF; CDR3nt: TGCAGTGCTAAAGGACTAGCCCGGGAATACGAGCAGTACTTC
v_gene: TRBV29-1; j_gene: TRBJ1-1; abundance: NA; d_gene: NA; CDR3aa: CSVGATSTGTEAFF; CDR3nt: TGCAGCGTTGGGGCGACCAGCACGGGCACTGAAGCTTTCTTT
v_gene: TRBV7-2; j_gene: TRBJ2-1; abundance: NA; d_gene: TRBD2; CDR3aa: CASSRTSGSYNEQFF; CDR3nt: TGTGCCAGCAGCCGGACTAGCGGGTCCTACAATGAGCAGTTCTTC
v_gene: TRBV4-1; j_gene: TRBJ2-5; abundance: NA; d_gene: NA; CDR3aa: CASSQPGRPQETQYF; CDR3nt: TGCGCCAGCAGCCAACCCGGACGGCCCCAAGAGACCCAGTACTTC
v_gene: TRBV11-1; j_gene: TRBJ2-3; abundance: NA; d_gene: TRBD1; CDR3aa: CASSSPGTGEDTQYF; CDR3nt: TGTGCCAGCAGCAGTCCCGGGACAGGGGAAGATACGCAGTATTTT
v_gene: TRBV15; j_gene: TRBJ1-5; abundance: few; d_gene: NA; CDR3aa: CATSRAGRGSNQPQHF; CDR3nt: TGTGCCACCAGCAGAGCTGGGAGGGGAAGCAATCAGCCCCAGCATTTT
v_gene: TRBV5-6; j_gene: TRBJ1-6; abundance: NA; d_gene: TRBD1; CDR3aa: CASSIGYGQGNSPLHF; CDR3nt: TGTGCCAGCAGTATTGGCTATGGACAGGGGAATTCACCCCTCCACTTT
v_gene: TRBV15; j_gene: TRBJ2-7; abundance: NA; d_gene: NA; CDR3aa: CATSRVPHEQYF; CDR3nt: TGTGCCACCAGCAGAGTTCCTCACGAGCAGTACTTC
v_gene: TRBV14; j_gene: TRBJ2-5; abundance: few; d_gene: NA; CDR3aa: CASSQNLLRTQYF; CDR3nt: TGTGCCAGCAGCCAAAACCTCCTTCGGACCCAGTACTTC
v_gene: TRBV7-2; j_gene: TRBJ1-4; abundance: NA; d_gene: NA; CDR3aa: CASSLSTGPEKLFF; CDR3nt: TGTGCCAGCAGCTTATCGACAGGTCCTGAAAAACTGTTTTTT
v_gene: TRBV2; j_gene: TRBJ2-3; abundance: NA; d_gene: TRBD2; CDR3aa: CASSEASGATDTQYF; CDR3nt: TGTGCCAGCAGTGAAGCTAGCGGGGCAACAGATACGCAGTATTTT
v_gene: TRBV4-3; j_gene: TRBJ1-1; abundance: NA; d_gene: NA; CDR3aa: CASSRDTMNTEAFF; CDR3nt: TGCGCCAGCAGCCGGGACACCATGAACACTGAAGCTTTCTTT
v_gene: TRBV5-1; j_gene: TRBJ2-2; abundance: NA; d_gene: NA; CDR3aa: CASSLSSANTGELFF; CDR3nt: TGCGCCAGCAGCTTGAGCAGCGCGAACACCGGGGAGCTGTTTTTT
v_gene: TRBV15; j_gene: TRBJ1-5; abundance: NA; d_gene: TRBD1; CDR3aa: CATDRGGNQPQHF; CDR3nt: TGTGCCACCGACAGGGGAGGCAATCAGCCCCAGCATTTT